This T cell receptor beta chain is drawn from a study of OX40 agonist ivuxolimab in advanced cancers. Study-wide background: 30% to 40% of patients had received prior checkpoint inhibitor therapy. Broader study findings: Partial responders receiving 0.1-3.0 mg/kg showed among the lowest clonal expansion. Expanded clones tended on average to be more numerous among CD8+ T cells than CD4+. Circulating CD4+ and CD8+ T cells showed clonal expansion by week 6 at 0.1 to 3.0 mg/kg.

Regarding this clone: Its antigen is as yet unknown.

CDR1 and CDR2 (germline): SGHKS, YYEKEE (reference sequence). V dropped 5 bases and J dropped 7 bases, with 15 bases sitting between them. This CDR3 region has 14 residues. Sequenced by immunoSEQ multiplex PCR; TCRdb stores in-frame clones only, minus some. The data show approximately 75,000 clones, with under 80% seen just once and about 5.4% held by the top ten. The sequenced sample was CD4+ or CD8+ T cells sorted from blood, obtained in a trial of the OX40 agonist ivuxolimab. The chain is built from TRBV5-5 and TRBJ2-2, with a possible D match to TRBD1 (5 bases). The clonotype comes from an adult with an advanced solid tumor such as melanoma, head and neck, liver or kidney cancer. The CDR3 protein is CASSQLQGVGELFF. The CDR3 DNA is TGTGCCAGCAGTCAGCTGCAGGGCGTCGGGGAGCTGTTTTTT.